The present entry profiles one T cell receptor beta chain with its context. These data originate in a study of blood T cell repertoires in COVID-19. Study-wide context: Both acute and convalescent COVID-19 samples were obtained from the United States, Italy and Spain.

TCRdb's copy holds only in-frame clones and misses some; the assay was immunoSEQ multiplex PCR. The profile shows about 300,000 clones, around 87% of them singletons. This receptor was obtained from a man between 65 and 85 years old with acute or convalescent COVID-19. Sequenced sample: peripheral blood.

CDR3 in amino acids: CASIPGGGNQPQHF. CDR3 DNA sequence: TGTGCCAGTATTCCAGGGGGCGGGAATCAGCCCCAGCATTTT. The chain couples TRBV19 to TRBJ1-5, with TRBD1 matching over 8 bases. J was trimmed by 4 bases and V by 7 bases; bases with no gene match: 6. The CDR3 is 14 residues long. Germline-derived CDR1 and CDR2 are LNHDA and SQIVND (reference sequence). Full variable domain (outside the CDR3, taken from reference TRBV19 and TRBJ1-5): DGGITQSPKYLFRKEGQNVTLSCEQNLNHDAMYWYRQDPGQGLRLIYYSQIVNDFQKGDIAEGYSVSREKKESFPLTVTSAQKNPTAFYLCASIPGGGNQPQHFGDGTRLSIL.